The 4 T cell receptor beta chains presented below share a single source sample, sequenced in a study of beta chain features in type 1 diabetes. Expressed TCRB transcripts got sequenced, as all isolated RNA was reverse transcribed. This table comes from immunoSEQ multiplex PCR, and its TCRdb copy is limited to in-frame clones, with some not included. The data show about 360,000 clones, 10% to 15% seen once. Sequenced: naive CD4+ T cells from blood. The receptors were sampled from a man between 18 and 29 years old in good health.

This clone has just a few counts. This chain connects TRBV4-3 to TRBJ2-2; D gene ambiguous. CDR1 LGHNA and CDR2 YSLEER come from the germline V gene. Trimming cost V 2 bases and J 0 bases, with 22 bases left between them. The CDR3 has 20 residues. CDR3 in amino acids: CASSQSPGFEPEANTGELFF. Here the CDR3 DNA reads TGCGCCAGCAGCCAATCCCCGGGTTTCGAGCCTGAAGCGAACACCGGGGAGCTGTTTTTT.

The V gene is TRBV28, the J gene TRBJ1-2; maybe TRBD1 (6 bases). The CDR3 runs 14 residues. Deletions cut 2 bases from V and 4 bases from J, with 11 bases between. Germline V gene lookup returns CDR1 MDHEN and CDR2 SYDVKM. The CDR3 here is CASSLHQGPYGYTF. The CDR3 bases are TGTGCCAGCAGTTTACACCAGGGGCCCTATGGCTACACCTTC.

This clone appeared a few times. The chain has TRBV7-2 and TRBJ2-2; D perhaps matches TRBD1 (5 bases). V lost 0 bases and J 3 bases, leaving 11 bases between the germline ends. CDR1 SGHTA and CDR2 FQGNSA come from the germline V gene. The CDR3 is 16 amino acids. DNA for the CDR3: TGTGCCAGCAGCTTAGCTGCTTTCAGGGACACCGGGGAGCTGTTTTTT. Its protein product is CASSLAAFRDTGELFF.

This clone was observed a few times. The CDR3: CASSQESRGGKSNEQFF. CDR3 sequence (DNA): TGTGCCAGCAGCCAAGAAAGTCGGGGGGGCAAGAGCAATGAGCAGTTCTTC. This chain uses TRBV4-2 with TRBJ2-1; 8 nucleotides align to TRBD2. The CDR3 sequence is 17 residues long. Germline V gives CDR1 LGHNA, CDR2 YNFKEQ. J was trimmed by 6 bases and V by 0 bases; bases with no gene match: 10.